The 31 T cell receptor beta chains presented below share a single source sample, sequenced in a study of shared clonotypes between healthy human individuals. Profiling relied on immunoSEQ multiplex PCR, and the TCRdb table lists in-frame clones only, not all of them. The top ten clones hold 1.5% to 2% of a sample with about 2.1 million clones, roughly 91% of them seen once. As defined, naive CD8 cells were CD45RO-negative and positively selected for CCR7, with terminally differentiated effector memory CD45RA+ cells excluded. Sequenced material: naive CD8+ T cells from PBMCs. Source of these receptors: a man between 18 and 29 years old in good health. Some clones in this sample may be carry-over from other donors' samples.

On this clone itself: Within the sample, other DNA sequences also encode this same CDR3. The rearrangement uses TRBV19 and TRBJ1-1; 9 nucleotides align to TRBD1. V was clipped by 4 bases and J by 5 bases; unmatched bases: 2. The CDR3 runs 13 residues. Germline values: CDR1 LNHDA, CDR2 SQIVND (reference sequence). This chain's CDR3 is CASSRQGGTEAFF. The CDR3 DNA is TGTGCCAGTAGTAGACAGGGGGGAACTGAAGCTTTCTTT. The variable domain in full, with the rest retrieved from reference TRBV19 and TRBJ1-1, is DGGITQSPKYLFRKEGQNVTLSCEQNLNHDAMYWYRQDPGQGLRLIYYSQIVNDFQKGDIAEGYSVSREKKESFPLTVTSAQKNPTAFYLCASSRQGGTEAFFGQGTRLTVV.

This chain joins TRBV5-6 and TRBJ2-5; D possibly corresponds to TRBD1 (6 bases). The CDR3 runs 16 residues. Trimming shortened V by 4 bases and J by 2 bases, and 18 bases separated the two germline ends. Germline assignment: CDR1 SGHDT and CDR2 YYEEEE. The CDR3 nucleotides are TGTGCCAGCAGCCCGAATATGTGGGGGCTTCAAGAGACCCAGTACTTC. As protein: CASSPNMWGLQETQYF.

The CDR3 here is CASSPGWASSPDTQYF. The CDR3 bases are TGCGCCAGCAGCCCAGGTTGGGCCTCCTCCCCAGATACGCAGTATTTT. This chain connects TRBV4-3 to TRBJ2-3, with D uncertain. From germline, CDR1 is LGHNA and CDR2 YSLEER. Trimming took off 4 bases at V and 4 bases at J, with 18 bases between the two ends. The CDR3 extends over 16 amino acids.

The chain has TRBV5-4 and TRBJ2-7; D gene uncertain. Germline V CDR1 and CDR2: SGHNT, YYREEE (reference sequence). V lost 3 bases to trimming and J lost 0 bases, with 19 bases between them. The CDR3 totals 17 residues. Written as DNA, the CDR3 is TGTGCCAGCAGCTCCTTTGACATTCTGCCGAGCTCCTACGAGCAGTACTTC. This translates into CASSSFDILPSSYEQYF. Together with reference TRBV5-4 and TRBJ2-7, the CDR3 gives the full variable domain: ETGVTQSPTHLIKTRGQQVTLRCSSQSGHNTVSWYQQALGQGPQFIFQYYREEENGRGNFPPRFSGLQFPNYSSELNVNALELDDSALYLCASSSFDILPSSYEQYFGPGTRLTVT.

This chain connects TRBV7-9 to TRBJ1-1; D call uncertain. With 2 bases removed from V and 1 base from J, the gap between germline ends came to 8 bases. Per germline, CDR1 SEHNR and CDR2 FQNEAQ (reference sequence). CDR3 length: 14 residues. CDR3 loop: CASSLPGRNTEAFF. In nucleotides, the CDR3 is TGTGCCAGCAGCTTACCCGGCAGGAACACTGAAGCTTTCTTT.

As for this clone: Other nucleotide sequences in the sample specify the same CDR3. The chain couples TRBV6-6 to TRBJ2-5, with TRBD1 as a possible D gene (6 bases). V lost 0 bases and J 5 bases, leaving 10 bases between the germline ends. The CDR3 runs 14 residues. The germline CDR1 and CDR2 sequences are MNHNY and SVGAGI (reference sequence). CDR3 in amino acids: CASSYSRGLETQYF. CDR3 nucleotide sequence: TGTGCCAGCAGTTACTCGAGGGGGTTGGAGACCCAGTACTTC.

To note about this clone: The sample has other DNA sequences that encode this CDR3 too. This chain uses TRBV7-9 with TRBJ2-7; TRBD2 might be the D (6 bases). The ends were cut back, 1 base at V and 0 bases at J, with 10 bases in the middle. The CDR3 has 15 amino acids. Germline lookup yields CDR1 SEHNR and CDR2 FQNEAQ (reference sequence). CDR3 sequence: CASSLGAGPSYEQYF. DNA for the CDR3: TGTGCCAGCAGCTTAGGAGCGGGCCCCTCCTACGAGCAGTACTTC. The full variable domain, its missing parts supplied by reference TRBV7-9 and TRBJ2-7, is DTGVSQNPRHKITKRGQNVTFRCDPISEHNRLYWYRQTLGQGPEFLTYFQNEAQLEKSRLLSDRFSAERPKGSFSTLEIQRTEQGDSAMYLCASSLGAGPSYEQYFGPGTRLTVT.

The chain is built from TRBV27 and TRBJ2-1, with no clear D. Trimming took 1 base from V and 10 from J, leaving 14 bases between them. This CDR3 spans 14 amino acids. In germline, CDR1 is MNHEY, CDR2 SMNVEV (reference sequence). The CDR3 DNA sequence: TGTGCCAGCAGTTTATTTGACCGGTATCCAGAGCAGTTCTTC. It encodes CASSLFDRYPEQFF.

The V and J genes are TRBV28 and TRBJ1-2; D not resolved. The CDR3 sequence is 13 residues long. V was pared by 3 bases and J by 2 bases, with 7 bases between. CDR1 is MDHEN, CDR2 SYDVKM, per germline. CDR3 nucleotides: TGTGCCAGCAGTTTCCACAGAAACTATGGCTACACCTTC. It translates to CASSFHRNYGYTF.

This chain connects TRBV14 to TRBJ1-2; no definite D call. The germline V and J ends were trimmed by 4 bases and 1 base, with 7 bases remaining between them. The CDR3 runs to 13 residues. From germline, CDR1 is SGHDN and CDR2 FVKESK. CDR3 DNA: TGTGCCAGCAGCCCCGAAATTAACTATGGCTACACCTTC. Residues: CASSPEINYGYTF.

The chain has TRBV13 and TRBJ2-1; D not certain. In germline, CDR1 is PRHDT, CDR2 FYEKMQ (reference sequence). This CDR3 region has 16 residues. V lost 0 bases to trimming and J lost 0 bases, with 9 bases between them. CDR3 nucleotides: TGTGCCAGCAGCTTAGGGGCAGCCGGCTCCTACAATGAGCAGTTCTTC. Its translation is CASSLGAAGSYNEQFF.

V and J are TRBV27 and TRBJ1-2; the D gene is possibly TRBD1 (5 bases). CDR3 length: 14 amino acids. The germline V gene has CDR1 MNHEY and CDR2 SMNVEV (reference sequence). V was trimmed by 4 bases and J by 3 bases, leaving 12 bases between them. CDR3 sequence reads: CASSSRDGHYGYTF. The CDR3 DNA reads TGTGCCAGCAGTTCACGGGACGGACACTATGGCTACACCTTC.

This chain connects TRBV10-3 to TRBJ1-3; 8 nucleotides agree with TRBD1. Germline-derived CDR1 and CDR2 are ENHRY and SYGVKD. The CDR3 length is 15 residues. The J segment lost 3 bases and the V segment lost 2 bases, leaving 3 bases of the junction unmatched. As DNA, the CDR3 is TGTGCCATCAGTGAGCCAGGGGGCTTTGGAAACACCATATATTTT. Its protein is CAISEPGGFGNTIYF.

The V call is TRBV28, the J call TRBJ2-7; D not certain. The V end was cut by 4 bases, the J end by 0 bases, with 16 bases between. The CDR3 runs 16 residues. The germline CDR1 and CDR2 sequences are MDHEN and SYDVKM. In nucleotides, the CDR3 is TGTGCCAGCAGTTCGATCCGGAAGGCCAACTCCTACGAGCAGTACTTC. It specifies CASSSIRKANSYEQYF.

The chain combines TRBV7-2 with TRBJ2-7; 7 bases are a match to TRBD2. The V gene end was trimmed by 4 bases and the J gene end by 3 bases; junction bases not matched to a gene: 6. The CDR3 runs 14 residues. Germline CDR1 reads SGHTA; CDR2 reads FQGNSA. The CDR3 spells CASSSLAAYYEQYF. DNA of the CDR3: TGTGCCAGCAGCTCTCTAGCGGCATACTACGAGCAGTACTTC.

As DNA, the CDR3 is TGTGCCAGCAGCTTAGGTATAGGGGAGACCTACGAGCAGTACTTC. Its protein is CASSLGIGETYEQYF. This chain links TRBV7-9 with TRBJ2-7, with D possibly being TRBD1 or TRBD2 (5 bases each). Per the germline V gene, CDR1 is SEHNR and CDR2 is FQNEAQ (reference sequence). V gave up 1 base and J gave up 2 bases, with 12 bases separating them. There are 15 residues in the CDR3.

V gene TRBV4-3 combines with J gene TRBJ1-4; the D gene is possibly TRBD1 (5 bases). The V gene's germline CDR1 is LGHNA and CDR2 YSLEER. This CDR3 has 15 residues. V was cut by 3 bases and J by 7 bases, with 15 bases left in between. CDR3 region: CASSQGRGPSEKLFF. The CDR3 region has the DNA TGCGCCAGCAGCCAGGGGCGAGGGCCAAGTGAAAAACTGTTTTTT.

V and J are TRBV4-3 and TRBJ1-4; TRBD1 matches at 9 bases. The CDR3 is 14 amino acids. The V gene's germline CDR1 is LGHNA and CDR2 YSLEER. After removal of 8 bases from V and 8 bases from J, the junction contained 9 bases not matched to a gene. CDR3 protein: CASLRTGVYEKLFF. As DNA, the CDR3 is TGCGCCAGCCTACGGACAGGGGTGTACGAAAAACTGTTTTTT.

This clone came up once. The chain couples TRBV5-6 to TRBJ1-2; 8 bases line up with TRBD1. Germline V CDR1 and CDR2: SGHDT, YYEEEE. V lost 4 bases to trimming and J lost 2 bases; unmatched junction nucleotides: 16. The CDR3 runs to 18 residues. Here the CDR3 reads CASSVDRELTTSNYGYTF. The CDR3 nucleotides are TGTGCCAGCAGCGTGGACAGGGAACTTACAACCTCGAACTATGGCTACACCTTC.

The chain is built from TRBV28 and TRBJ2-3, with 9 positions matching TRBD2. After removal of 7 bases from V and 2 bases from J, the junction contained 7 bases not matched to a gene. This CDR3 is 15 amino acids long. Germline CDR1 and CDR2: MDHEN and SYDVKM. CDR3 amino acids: CASTRLAEITDTQYF. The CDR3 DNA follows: TGTGCCAGCACTAGACTAGCGGAGATCACAGATACGCAGTATTTT. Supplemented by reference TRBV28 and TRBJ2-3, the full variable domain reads DVKVTQSSRYLVKRTGEKVFLECVQDMDHENMFWYRQDPGLGLRLIYFSYDVKMKEKGDIPEGYSVSREKKERFSLILESASTNQTSMYLCASTRLAEITDTQYFGPGTRLTVL.

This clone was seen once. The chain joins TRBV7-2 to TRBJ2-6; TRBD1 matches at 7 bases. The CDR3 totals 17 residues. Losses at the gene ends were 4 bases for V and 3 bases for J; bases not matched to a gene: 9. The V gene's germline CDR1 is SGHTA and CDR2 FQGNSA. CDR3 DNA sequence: TGTGCCAGCAGCTCGGACAGGACGTACTTTGGGGCCAACGTCCTGACTTTC. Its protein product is CASSSDRTYFGANVLTF.

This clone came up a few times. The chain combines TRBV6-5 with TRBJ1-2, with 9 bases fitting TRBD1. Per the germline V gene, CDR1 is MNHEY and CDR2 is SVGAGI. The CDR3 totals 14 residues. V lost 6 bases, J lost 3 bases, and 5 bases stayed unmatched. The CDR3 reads CASSGQGIYYGYTF. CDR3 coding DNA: TGTGCCAGCAGCGGACAGGGGATCTACTATGGCTACACCTTC.

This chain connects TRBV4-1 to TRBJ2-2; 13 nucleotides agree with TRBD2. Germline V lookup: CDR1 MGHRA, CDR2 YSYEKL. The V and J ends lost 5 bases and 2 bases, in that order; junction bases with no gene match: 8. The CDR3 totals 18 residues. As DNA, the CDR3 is TGCGCCAGCAGCGGTTTGGGACTAGCGGGATCAAACACCGGGGAGCTGTTTTTT. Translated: CASSGLGLAGSNTGELFF.

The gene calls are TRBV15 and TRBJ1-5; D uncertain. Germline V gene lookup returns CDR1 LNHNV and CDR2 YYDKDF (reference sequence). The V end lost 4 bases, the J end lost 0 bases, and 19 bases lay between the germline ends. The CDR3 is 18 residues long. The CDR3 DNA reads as TGTGCCACCAGCACATCCTGGACGGAAGTCTATAGCAATCAGCCCCAGCATTTT. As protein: CATSTSWTEVYSNQPQHF.

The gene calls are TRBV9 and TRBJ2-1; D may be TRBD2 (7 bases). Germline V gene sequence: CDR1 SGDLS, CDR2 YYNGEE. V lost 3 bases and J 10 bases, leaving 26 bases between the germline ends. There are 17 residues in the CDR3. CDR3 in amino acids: CASSAFLRSGIGGEQFF. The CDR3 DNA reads TGTGCCAGCAGCGCCTTCCTGAGAAGCGGGATTGGGGGCGAGCAGTTCTTC.

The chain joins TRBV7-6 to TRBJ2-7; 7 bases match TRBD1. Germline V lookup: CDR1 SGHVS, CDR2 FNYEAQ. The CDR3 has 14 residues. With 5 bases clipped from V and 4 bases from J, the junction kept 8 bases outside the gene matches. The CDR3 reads CASSDRDSLYEQYF. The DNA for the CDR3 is TGTGCCAGCAGCGACCGGGACAGCTTATACGAGCAGTACTTC.

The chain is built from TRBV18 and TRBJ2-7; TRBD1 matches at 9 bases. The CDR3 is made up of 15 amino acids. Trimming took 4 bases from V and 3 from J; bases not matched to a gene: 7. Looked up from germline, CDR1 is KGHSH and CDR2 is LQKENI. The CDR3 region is CASSLDRGELYEQYF. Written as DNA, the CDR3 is TGTGCCAGCTCACTTGACAGGGGGGAACTCTACGAGCAGTACTTC.

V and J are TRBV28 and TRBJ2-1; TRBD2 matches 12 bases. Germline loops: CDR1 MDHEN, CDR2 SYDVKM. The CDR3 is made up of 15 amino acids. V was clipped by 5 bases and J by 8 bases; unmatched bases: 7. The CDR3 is CASSLTSGSSYEQFF. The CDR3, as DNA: TGTGCCAGCAGTCTGACTAGCGGGAGTAGCTATGAGCAGTTCTTC. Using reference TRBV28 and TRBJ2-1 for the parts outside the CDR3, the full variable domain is DVKVTQSSRYLVKRTGEKVFLECVQDMDHENMFWYRQDPGLGLRLIYFSYDVKMKEKGDIPEGYSVSREKKERFSLILESASTNQTSMYLCASSLTSGSSYEQFFGPGTRLTVL.

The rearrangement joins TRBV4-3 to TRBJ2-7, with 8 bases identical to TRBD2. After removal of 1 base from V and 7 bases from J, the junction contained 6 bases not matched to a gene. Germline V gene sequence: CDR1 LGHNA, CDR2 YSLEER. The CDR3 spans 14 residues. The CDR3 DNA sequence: TGCGCCAGCAGCCAAGCAGCGGGAGCATGGGAGCAGTACTTC. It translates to CASSQAAGAWEQYF.

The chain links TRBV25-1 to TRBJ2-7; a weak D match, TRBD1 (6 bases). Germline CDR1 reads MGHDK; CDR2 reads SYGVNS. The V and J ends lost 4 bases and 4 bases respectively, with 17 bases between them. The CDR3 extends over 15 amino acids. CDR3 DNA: TGTGCCAGCAGTGGGGTACAGGGAGTAGTATACGAGCAGTACTTC. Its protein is CASSGVQGVVYEQYF.

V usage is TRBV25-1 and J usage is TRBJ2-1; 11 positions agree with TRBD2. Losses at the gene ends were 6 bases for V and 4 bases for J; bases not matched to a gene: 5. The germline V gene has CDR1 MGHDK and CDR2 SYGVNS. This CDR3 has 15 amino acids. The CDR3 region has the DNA TGTGCCAGCAGGACTTTAGCGGGAGGGTACAATGAGCAGTTCTTC. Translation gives CASRTLAGGYNEQFF. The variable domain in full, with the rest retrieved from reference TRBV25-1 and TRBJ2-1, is EADIYQTPRYLVIGTGKKITLECSQTMGHDKMYWYQQDPGMELHLIHYSYGVNSTEKGDLSSESTVSRIRTEHFPLTLESARPSHTSQYLCASRTLAGGYNEQFFGPGTRLTVL.